Detailed here is one T cell receptor beta chain. Its cognate antigen has yet to be identified. The read finishes 3 residues shy of the CDR3 end, and the germline J gene is used to complete it. The immunoSEQ assay was used to perform TCR beta chain deep sequencing. In the authors' own workflow: Clonotype frequencies were computed using only productive TCR beta rearrangements. The table comes from immuneACCESS by way of TCRdb, which keeps in-frame sequences with V and J called. Part of the clones is missing from these tables; in studies checked, under half for an unresolved V gene and the rest for unknown reasons. V, J and clone size derive from that table, while D and trimming were established from the DNA sequence. Per the sample table, the count is around 27,000 clones. The ten largest clones take up less than 2% of the sample. The sample is drawn from a study of TET2 disruption in CD19-targeted CAR T cells (dated 2018 in TCRdb). In terms of the full investigation: The number of samples was determined by the original clinical trial design and by which samples were available, and no additional inclusion criteria were applied.

Clipping removes 2 bases from V and 4 bases from J, with 4 as the unmatched junction base count. The CDR3, from cysteine to phenylalanine, totals 14 residues. Only the CDR3 bases that were read are kept: 33 of them, in frame from base 1. The CDR1 and CDR2 encoded by the germline V gene (reference sequence) are DFQATT and SNEGSKA. What the research found in general, with its limitations: The conclusions about the patient's CAR T cells were based on extensive analysis of only one subject.

The treatment or condition tag for this specimen amounts to: autologous CTL019 cells: CD19 CAR with 4-1BB and CD3 zeta domains. TCR zeta and 4-1BB costimulatory signaling domains were incorporated into the CD19 CAR. Leukapheresis was used to collect T cells from peripheral blood for manufacturing CTL019. The DNeasy Blood and Tissue Kit was used to extract genomic DNA from pre-infusion T cells, peripheral blood, or sorted post-infusion T cells. The TCR comes from a man aged 70-80 years with chronic lymphocytic leukemia. The chain employs TRBV20-1 and TRBJ1-4; TRBD1 fits 7 bases in the junction. This specimen was CD8- CAR+ T cells sorted from cultured blood T cells, taken for CD19 CAR T cell therapy. What this sample's cell subset or site label stands for: CD8-negative CAR-positive T cells from the infusion product. The encoded CDR3 is CSARRGHGNEKLFF. Incomplete CDR3 DNA: TGCAGTGCTAGAAGGGGGCACGGTAATGAAAAA.